Below, one TCR beta chain is given with its context. Its antigen is undetermined. This entry is derived from a study of shared clonotypes between healthy human individuals. Findings of the study overall: Shared clonotypes: about 4.6% naive CD4, 3% to 3.5% naive CD8, under 2.5% memory CD4, under 0.45% memory CD8.

Terminally differentiated effector memory CD45RA+ cells were excluded by CCR7 positive selection of CD45RO-negative cells. CDR3 length: 17 amino acids. V was trimmed by 4 bases and J by 0 bases, leaving 20 bases between them. From germline, CDR1 is SGHRS and CDR2 YFSETQ. Tens of thousands of T cell genomes (around 190 ng DNA) went into each sorted-subset replicate. Method: immunoSEQ multiplex PCR; TCRdb's copy keeps in-frame clones and lacks some. Here the sample spans about 2 million clones, just under 95% being singletons. The sequence was obtained from a man in his late teens or twenties in good health. The gene calls are TRBV5-1 and TRBJ2-7, with D possibly matching TRBD2 (6 bases). The sample was naive CD8+ T cells sorted from blood. The CDR3 nucleotides are TGCGCCAGCAGCCAGACCTTTGCGGGAATAGGCTCCTACGAGCAGTACTTC. Protein product: CASSQTFAGIGSYEQYF.